This T cell receptor beta chain comes out of a study of regulatory T cells in long-lasting Graves disease. Study as a whole: Antithyroid drug exposure in newly diagnosed Graves' patients had lasted under 3 months. Study-level points and caveats: Persistent patients shared more public clonotypes (over 2,500) than new patients (roughly 970). It is possible that accuracy was reduced by the small size of the sample.

Indicated time point: newly diagnosed GD, antithyroid drugs for less than 3 months. RNA from PBMCs was the source of the TCR library. Staff drew around 8.6 milliliters of peripheral blood into EDTA tubes. On this clonotype itself: Its antigen is unidentified.

To make TCR beta libraries, researchers used iRepertoire HTBI primers and Arm-PCR of CDR3 regions. TCRdb reprocessed the multiplex PCR reads with MiXCR, giving one entry per CDR3 protein. The sample holds 300,000 to 450,000 distinct CDR3 sequences, 15% to 19% seen once. This receptor was obtained from a female donor with Graves disease. The specimen was peripheral blood mononuclear cells (PBMCs), collected at new diagnosis, from a patient treated with antithyroid drugs.

This CDR3 is CACSGQGSLNEQYF. CDR3 nucleotides: TGTGCCTGCTCTGGACAGGGCAGTTTGAACGAGCAGTACTTC. The rearrangement uses TRBV7-2 and TRBJ2-7; 8 bases match TRBD1. CDR1 and CDR2 (germline): SGHTA, FQGNSA. V shed 11 bases, J shed 5 bases, and the junction held 14 bases outside the gene matches. The CDR3 totals 14 residues.